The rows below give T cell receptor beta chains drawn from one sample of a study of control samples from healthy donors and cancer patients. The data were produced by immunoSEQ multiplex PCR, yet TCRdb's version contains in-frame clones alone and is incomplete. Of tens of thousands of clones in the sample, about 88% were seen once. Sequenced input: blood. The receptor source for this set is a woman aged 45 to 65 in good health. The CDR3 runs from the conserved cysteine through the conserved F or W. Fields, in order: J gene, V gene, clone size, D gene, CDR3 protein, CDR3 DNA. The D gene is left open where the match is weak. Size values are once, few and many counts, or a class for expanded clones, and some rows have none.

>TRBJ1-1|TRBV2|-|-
CASSRGAETQAFF
TGTGCCAGCAGTAGAGGGGCCGAAACCCAAGCTTTCTTT
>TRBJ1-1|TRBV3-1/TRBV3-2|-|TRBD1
CASSQNMGQGGPEAFF
TGTGCCAGCAGCCAAAACATGGGACAGGGGGGACCTGAAGCTTTCTTT
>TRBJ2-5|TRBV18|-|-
CASSPGYSMETQYF
TGTGCCAGCTCACCCGGATACTCAATGGAGACCCAGTACTTC
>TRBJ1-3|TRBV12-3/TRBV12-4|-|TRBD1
CASSFTGGNTIYF
TGTGCCAGCAGCTTTACAGGGGGGAACACCATATATTTT
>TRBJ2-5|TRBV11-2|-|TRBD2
CASSLLAVPQETQYF
TGTGCCAGCAGCTTACTAGCGGTTCCTCAAGAGACCCAGTACTTC
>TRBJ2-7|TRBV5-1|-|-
CASRISGTDSYEQYF
TGCGCCAGCAGAATTTCCGGGACGGACTCCTACGAGCAGTACTTC
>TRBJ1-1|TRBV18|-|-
CASSPGQNTEAFF
TGTGCCAGCTCACCAGGGCAGAACACTGAAGCTTTCTTT
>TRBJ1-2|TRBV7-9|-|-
CASSLTGWDYGYTF
TGTGCCAGCAGCTTAACGGGATGGGACTATGGCTACACCTTC
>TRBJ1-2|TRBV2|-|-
CASSSRRDDGYTF
TGTGCCAGCAGTTCTCGCAGGGACGATGGCTACACCTTC
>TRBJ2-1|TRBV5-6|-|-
CASSLGITVDEQFF
TGTGCCAGCAGCTTGGGTATCACTGTCGATGAGCAGTTCTTC
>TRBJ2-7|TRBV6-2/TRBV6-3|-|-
CASSYSGRRYF
TGTGCCAGCAGTTACTCGGGTCGACGGTACTTC
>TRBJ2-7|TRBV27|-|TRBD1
CASSQGQFMNEQYF
TGTGCCAGCAGTCAGGGACAGTTTATGAACGAGCAGTACTTC
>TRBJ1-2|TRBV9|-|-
CASSVGVPGRNYGYTF
TGTGCCAGCAGCGTAGGGGTCCCGGGGAGAAACTATGGCTACACCTTC
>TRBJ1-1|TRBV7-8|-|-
CASSLYYMNTEAFF
TGTGCCAGCAGCTTATATTACATGAACACTGAAGCTTTCTTT
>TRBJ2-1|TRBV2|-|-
CASSRVRDYVSEQFF
TGTGCCAGCAGTAGGGTGAGAGACTATGTCAGTGAGCAGTTCTTC
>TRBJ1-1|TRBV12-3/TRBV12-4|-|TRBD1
CASTDRVAEAFF
TGTGCCAGCACTGACAGGGTCGCTGAAGCTTTCTTT
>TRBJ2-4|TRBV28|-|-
CASTTVKTHLAKNIQYF
TGTGCCAGCACTACAGTCAAGACTCATCTAGCCAAAAACATTCAGTACTTC
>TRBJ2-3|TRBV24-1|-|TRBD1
CATGPGQGPTDTQYF
TGTGCCACGGGTCCGGGACAGGGCCCCACAGATACGCAGTATTTT
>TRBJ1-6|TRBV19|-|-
CASSDIYGNNSPLHF
TGTGCCAGTAGTGATATCTACGGGAATAATTCACCCCTCCACTTT
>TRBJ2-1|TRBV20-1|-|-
CSTSLGLQFF
TGCAGTACTAGTTTAGGACTGCAGTTCTTC
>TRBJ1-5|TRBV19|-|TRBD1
CASSAYLRDRANNQPQHF
TGTGCCAGTAGTGCCTACCTCCGGGACAGGGCGAACAATCAGCCCCAGCATTTT
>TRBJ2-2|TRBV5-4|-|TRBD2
CASSLGLRGETGELFF
TGTGCCAGCAGCTTGGGACTGCGGGGGGAAACGGGGGAGCTGTTTTTT
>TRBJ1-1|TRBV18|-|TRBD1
CASSPPIRGPNTEAFF
TGTGCCAGCTCACCACCTATCAGGGGGCCGAACACTGAAGCTTTCTTT
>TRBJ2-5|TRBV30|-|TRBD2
CALAGGTQETQYF
TGTGCCTTAGCGGGGGGGACCCAAGAGACCCAGTACTTC
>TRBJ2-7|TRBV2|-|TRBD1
CASTGQGSSEQYF
TGTGCCAGTACAGGACAGGGGAGTTCCGAGCAGTACTTC
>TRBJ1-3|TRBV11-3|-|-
CASRGRKRQENSGNTIYF
TGTGCCAGCCGTGGGAGGAAAAGACAGGAAAACTCTGGAAACACCATATATTTT
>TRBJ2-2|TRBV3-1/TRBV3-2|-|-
CASSQEDPIRGELFF
TGTGCCAGCAGCCAAGAGGACCCCATCCGCGGGGAGCTGTTTTTT
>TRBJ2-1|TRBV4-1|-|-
CASSQGDPYNEQFF
TGCGCCAGCAGCCAGGGGGATCCCTACAATGAGCAGTTCTTC
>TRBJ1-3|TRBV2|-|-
CASEQGPGNTIYF
TGTGCCAGCGAGCAGGGACCTGGAAACACCATATATTTT
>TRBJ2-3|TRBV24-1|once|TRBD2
CATSDGLAGDTQYF
TGTGCCACCAGTGACGGACTAGCTGGAGATACGCAGTATTTT
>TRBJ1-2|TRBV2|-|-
CASSLEGFYGYTF
TGTGCCAGCAGTCTAGAGGGGTTTTATGGCTACACCTTC
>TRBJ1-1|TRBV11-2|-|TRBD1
CASSLTGFSGEAFF
TGTGCCAGCAGCCTGACAGGGTTTAGCGGTGAAGCTTTCTTT
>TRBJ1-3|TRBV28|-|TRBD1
CASSLFWSRDRGPRNTIYF
TGTGCCAGCAGTTTATTTTGGTCCCGGGACAGGGGGCCAAGAAACACCATATATTTT
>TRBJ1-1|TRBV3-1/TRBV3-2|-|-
CASSPYGQPREAFF
TGTGCCAGCAGCCCGTATGGACAACCTAGAGAAGCTTTCTTT
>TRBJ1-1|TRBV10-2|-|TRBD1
CASSFPGQGNTEAFF
TGCGCCAGCAGTTTTCCGGGACAGGGGAATACTGAAGCTTTCTTT
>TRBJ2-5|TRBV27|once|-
CASRDFQETQYF
TGTGCCAGTAGAGACTTCCAAGAGACCCAGTACTTC
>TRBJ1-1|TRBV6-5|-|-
CASSYSARGGNTEAFF
TGTGCCAGCAGTTACTCGGCTAGGGGCGGGAACACTGAAGCTTTCTTT
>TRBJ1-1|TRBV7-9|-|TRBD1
CASSLVGTGEAFF
TGTGCCAGCAGCTTAGTAGGGACAGGGGAAGCTTTCTTT
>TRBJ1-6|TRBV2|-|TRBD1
CASSQGESSPLHF
TGTGCCAGCAGCCAGGGGGAGAGTTCACCCCTCCACTTT
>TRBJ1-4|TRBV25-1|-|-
CASMDPTTNEKLFF
TGTGCCAGCATGGATCCTACAACTAATGAAAAACTGTTTTTT
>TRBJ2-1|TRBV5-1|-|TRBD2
CATKRTSGGSYEQFF
TGCGCCACCAAACGGACTAGCGGGGGTAGCTATGAGCAGTTCTTC
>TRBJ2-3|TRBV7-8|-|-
CASSRTDTQYF
TGTGCCAGCAGTCGCACAGATACGCAGTATTTT
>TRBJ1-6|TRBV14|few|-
CASSPLLNSPLHF
TGTGCCAGCAGCCCCCTTCTAAATTCACCCCTCCACTTT
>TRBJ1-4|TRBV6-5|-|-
CASAMDPSSNEKLFF
TGTGCCAGCGCAATGGATCCATCCTCGAATGAAAAACTGTTTTTT
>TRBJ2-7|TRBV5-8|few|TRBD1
CASSIDRDYEQYF
TGTGCCAGCAGCATAGACAGGGACTACGAGCAGTACTTC
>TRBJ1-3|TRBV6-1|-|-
CASSESPSSGNTIYF
TGTGCCAGCAGTGAGTCCCCGAGCTCTGGAAACACCATATATTTT
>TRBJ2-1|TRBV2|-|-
CASSFDTVTNEQFF
TGTGCCAGCAGTTTCGACACAGTAACGAATGAGCAGTTCTTC
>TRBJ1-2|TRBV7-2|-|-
CASSLFSGIFGYTF
TGTGCCAGCAGCTTATTTTCAGGGATTTTTGGCTACACCTTC
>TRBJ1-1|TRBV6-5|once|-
CASSTGLREAFF
TGTGCCAGCAGTACGGGACTCCGAGAGGCTTTCTTT
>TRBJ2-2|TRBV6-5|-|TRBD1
CASRGTGNTGELFF
TGTGCCAGCAGAGGGACAGGGAACACCGGGGAGCTGTTTTTT
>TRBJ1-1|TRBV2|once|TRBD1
CASSDLRDSTEAFF
TGTGCCAGCAGCGACCTTCGGGACAGCACTGAAGCTTTCTTT
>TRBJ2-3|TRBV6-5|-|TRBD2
CASSYLAGDTQYF
TGTGCCAGCAGTTACCTAGCGGGAGATACGCAGTATTTT
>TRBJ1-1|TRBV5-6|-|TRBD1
CASSRQGLLNTEAFF
TGTGCCAGCAGCCGACAGGGTCTGCTGAACACTGAAGCTTTCTTT
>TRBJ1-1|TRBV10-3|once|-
CAMGSDQGAEAFF
TGTGCCATGGGGAGCGACCAAGGGGCTGAAGCTTTCTTT
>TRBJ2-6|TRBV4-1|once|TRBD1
CASSQMTGGSGANVLTF
TGCGCCAGCAGCCAAATGACAGGGGGCTCTGGGGCCAACGTCCTGACTTTC
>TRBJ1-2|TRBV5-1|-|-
CASSRGTPQTAANYGYTF
TGCGCCAGCAGCCGGGGGACACCTCAGACCGCAGCTAACTATGGCTACACCTTC
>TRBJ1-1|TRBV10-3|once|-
CAIRVHGENTEAFF
TGTGCCATCAGGGTACATGGAGAGAACACTGAAGCTTTCTTT